This T cell receptor beta chain was captured in a study of blood T cell repertoires in COVID-19 (dated by TCRdb to about 2020). With respect to the entire study: Collaborator samples came from the United States, Italy and Spain and covered acute and convalescent phases of COVID-19. The material from the prospective study consisted of cDNA or gDNA derived from T cells, B-cell-depleted T cells, or PBMCs. The dataset comprised deeply sampled blood TCRbeta repertoires from subjects exposed to, actively infected with, or recovered from COVID-19. The repertoires were released in a freely available public database intended as a resource for research on the immune response to SARS-CoV-2. Samples came from the ongoing ImmuneRACE study (first 160 participants) plus 1,254 subjects from 6 global collaborators. The sample metadata nearly always contained a de-identified subject ID, COVID-19 status, age in years and sex. Where available, HLA class I and class II types were taken from metadata supplied by the sample provider and were not determined by assay-based typing. Points the paper makes about the study in general: The quantity of clinical and demographic metadata differed by source and by participant and was supplied without curation.

Participants in the prospective study were enrolled through a virtual design, were aged about 18 to 100 years, and lived in roughly 25 United States geographic areas. Cohort assignment in the prospective study relied on participant-reported clinical history from a screening survey and a study questionnaire. Recovered participants in ImmuneRACE Cohort 3 were defined by two consecutive negative NP/OP PCR tests, clearance by a healthcare professional, or resolution of symptoms. Each participant in the prospective study had whole blood, serum and a nasopharyngeal or oropharyngeal swab collected by mobile phlebotomists. Over a roughly 2-month period, participants in the prospective study had the option of providing additional blood draws and questionnaires. Before DNA extraction, blood samples from the prospective study were shipped at room temperature or frozen. From the cysteine through the phenylalanine, the CDR3 covers 17 amino acids. The entry retains the CDR3 DNA only, 51 bases that are in frame from base 1. Unmatched junction bases come to 8, with V trimmed by 5 bases and J by 0 bases. For CDR1 and CDR2, the germline V gene (reference sequence) lists MNHNY and SVGAGI.

On this clone itself: Its antigen target is currently unknown. Per-base qualities were not stored, and no clone one base away is much larger.

The immunoSEQ Assay, a bias-controlled multiplex PCR, was used to amplify TCRbeta CDR3 regions from genomic DNA. The authors' pipeline ran thus. Within the assay, amplification of reference gene primers was used to estimate how many nucleated cells each sample contained. Sequence reads were collapsed and filtered to measure the absolute abundance of every unique TCRbeta CDR3 rearrangement. For each sample, productive Simpson clonality was calculated by taking the square root of Simpson's diversity index across productive rearrangements. TCRdb stores this immuneACCESS table with in-frame sequences only. Part of the clones is absent; in the studies checked, under half of the shortfall reflects unresolved V genes, and no reason is known for the rest. That table furnishes V, J and clone size, whereas the DNA furnished D and trimming. The sample table holds 170,000 or so clones, of which about nine tenths were seen once. Clones ranked in the top ten supply roughly 9% of the sample.

The sequencing input was PBMCs or T cells enriched from blood (not recorded which). This chain is built from TRBV6-6 and TRBJ1-2; the central 11 bases match TRBD1. This sequence was found in a woman between 18 and 29 years old who had recovered from COVID-19. The CDR3 reads CASSRDRGRMTNYGYTF. The nucleotides read TGTGCCAGCAGTCGGGACAGGGGGAGAATGACTAACTATGGCTACACCTTC.